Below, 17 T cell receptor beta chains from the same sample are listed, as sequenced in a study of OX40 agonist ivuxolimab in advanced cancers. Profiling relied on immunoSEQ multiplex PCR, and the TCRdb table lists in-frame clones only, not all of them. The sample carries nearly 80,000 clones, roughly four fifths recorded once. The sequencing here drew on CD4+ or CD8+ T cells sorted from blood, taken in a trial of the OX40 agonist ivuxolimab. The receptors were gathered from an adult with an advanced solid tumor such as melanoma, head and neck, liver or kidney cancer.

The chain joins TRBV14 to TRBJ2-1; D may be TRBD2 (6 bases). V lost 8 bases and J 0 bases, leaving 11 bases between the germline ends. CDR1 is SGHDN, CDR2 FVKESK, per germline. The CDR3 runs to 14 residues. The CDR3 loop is CASGAGSSYNEQFF. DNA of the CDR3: TGTGCCAGCGGGGCGGGGAGCTCCTACAATGAGCAGTTCTTC. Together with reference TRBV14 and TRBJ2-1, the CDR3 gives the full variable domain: EAGVTQFPSHSVIEKGQTVTLRCDPISGHDNLYWYRRVMGKEIKFLLHFVKESKQDESGMPNNRFLAERTGGTYSTLKVQPAELEDSGVYFCASGAGSSYNEQFFGPGTRLTVL.

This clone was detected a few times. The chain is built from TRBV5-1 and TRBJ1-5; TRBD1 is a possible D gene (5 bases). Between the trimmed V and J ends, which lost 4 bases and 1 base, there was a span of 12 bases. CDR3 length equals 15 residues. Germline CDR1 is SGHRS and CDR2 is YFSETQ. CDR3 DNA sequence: TGCGCCAGCAGCCCAGGGATTACCAGCAATCAGCCCCAGCATTTT. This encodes CASSPGITSNQPQHF.

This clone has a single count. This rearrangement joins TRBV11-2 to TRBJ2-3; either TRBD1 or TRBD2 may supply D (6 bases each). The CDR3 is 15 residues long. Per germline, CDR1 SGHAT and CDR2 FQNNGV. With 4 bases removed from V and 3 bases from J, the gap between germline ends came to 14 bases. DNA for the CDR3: TGTGCCAGCAGCTCGAACGGGGGCTCGACAGATACGCAGTATTTT. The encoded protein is CASSSNGGSTDTQYF. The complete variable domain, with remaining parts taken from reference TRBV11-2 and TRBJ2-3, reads EAGVAQSPRYKIIEKRQSVAFWCNPISGHATLYWYQQILGQGPKLLIQFQNNGVVDDSQLPKDRFSAERLKGVDSTLKIQPAKLEDSAVYLCASSSNGGSTDTQYFGPGTRLTVL.

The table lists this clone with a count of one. For the CDR3, the DNA is TGTGCTAGTGGTTTGGCAGTGGGGCCGTACGAGCAGTACTTC. This translates into CASGLAVGPYEQYF. The chain combines TRBV12-5 with TRBJ2-7, with a possible D match to TRBD1 (5 bases). This CDR3 has 14 residues. V dropped 1 base and J dropped 4 bases, with 11 bases sitting between them. CDR1 LGHNT and CDR2 FRNRAP come from the germline V gene.

This CDR3 reads CASGLSWDGYTF. For the CDR3, the DNA is TGTGCCAGCGGCTTAAGTTGGGATGGCTACACCTTC. The chain links TRBV19 to TRBJ1-2; D is undetermined. Per germline, CDR1 LNHDA and CDR2 SQIVND (reference sequence). The V end was cut by 9 bases, the J end by 6 bases, with 14 bases between. The CDR3 has 12 residues.

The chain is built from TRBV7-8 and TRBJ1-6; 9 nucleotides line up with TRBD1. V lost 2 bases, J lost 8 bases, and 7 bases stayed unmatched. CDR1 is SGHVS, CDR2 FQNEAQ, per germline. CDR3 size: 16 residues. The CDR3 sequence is CASSLWATGGYSPLHF. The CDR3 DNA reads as TGTGCCAGCAGCTTATGGGCGACAGGGGGATATTCACCCCTCCACTTT.

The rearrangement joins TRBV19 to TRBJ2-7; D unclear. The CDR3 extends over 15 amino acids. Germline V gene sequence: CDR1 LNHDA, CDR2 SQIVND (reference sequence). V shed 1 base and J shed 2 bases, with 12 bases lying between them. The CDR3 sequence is CASSIGGEAPYEQYF. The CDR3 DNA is TGTGCCAGTAGTATAGGCGGTGAAGCCCCCTACGAGCAGTACTTC.

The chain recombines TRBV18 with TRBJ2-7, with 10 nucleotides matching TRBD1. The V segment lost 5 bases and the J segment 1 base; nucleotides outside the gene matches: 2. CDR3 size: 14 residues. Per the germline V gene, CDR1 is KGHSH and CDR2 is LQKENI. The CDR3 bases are TGTGCCAGCTCAAGGGACAGGGGATCCTACGAGCAGTACTTC. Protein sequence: CASSRDRGSYEQYF.

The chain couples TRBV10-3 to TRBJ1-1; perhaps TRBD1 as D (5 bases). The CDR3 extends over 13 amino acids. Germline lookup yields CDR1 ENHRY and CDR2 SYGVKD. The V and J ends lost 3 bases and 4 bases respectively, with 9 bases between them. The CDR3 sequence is CAISDGGTTEAFF. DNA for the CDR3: TGTGCCATCAGTGACGGGGGAACCACTGAAGCTTTCTTT.

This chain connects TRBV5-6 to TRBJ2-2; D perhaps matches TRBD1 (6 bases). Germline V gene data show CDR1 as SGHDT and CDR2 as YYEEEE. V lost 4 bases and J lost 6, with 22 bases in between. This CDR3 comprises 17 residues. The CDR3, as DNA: TGTGCCAGCAGCATAACAGGGTATAGAAGGACAGCCGGGGAGCTGTTTTTT. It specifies CASSITGYRRTAGELFF.

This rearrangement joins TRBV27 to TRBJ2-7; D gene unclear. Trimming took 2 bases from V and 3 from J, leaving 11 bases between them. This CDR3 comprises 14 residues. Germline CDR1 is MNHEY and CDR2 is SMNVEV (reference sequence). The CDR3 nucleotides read TGTGCCAGCAGTTTAAAATTTTCCATCTACGAGCAGTACTTC. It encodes CASSLKFSIYEQYF.

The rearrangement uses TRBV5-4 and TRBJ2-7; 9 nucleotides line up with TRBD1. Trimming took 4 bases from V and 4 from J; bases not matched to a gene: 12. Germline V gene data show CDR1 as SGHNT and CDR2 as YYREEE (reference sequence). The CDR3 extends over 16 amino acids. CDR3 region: CASSHPTGTGKYEQYF. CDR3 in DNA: TGTGCCAGCAGCCATCCCACCGGGACAGGGAAATACGAGCAGTACTTC.

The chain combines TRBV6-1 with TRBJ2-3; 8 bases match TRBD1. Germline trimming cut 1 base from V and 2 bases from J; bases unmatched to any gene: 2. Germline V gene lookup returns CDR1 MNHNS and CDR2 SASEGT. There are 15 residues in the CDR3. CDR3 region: CASSEGTGYTDTQYF. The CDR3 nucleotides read TGTGCCAGCAGTGAAGGGACAGGGTACACAGATACGCAGTATTTT.

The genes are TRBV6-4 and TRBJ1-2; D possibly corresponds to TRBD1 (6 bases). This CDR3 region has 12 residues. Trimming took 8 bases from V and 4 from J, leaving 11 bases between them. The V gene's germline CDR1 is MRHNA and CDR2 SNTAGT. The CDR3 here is CASYGQLYGYTF. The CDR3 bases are TGTGCCAGCTATGGACAGCTCTATGGCTACACCTTC.

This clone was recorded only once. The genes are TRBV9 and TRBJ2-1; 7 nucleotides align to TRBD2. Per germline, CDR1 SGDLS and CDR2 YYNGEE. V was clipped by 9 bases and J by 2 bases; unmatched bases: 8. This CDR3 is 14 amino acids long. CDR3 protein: CATAISGTYNEQFF. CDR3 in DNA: TGTGCCACAGCCATCAGCGGGACCTACAATGAGCAGTTCTTC.

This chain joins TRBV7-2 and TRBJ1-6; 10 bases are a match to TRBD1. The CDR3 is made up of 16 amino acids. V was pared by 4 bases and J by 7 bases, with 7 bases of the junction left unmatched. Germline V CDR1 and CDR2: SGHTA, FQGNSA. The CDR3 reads CASSSPGQGRNSPLHF. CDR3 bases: TGTGCCAGCAGCTCCCCGGGACAGGGGCGAAATTCACCCCTCCACTTT.

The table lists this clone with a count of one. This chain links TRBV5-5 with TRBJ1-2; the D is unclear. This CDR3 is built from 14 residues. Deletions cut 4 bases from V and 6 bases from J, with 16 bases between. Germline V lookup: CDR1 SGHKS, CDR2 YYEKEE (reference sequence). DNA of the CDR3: TGTGCCAGCAGCCGCCGGGGAGGATGGGATGGCTACACCTTC. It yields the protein CASSRRGGWDGYTF.